A selection of T cell receptor beta chains follows, all from one sample in a study of blood T cell repertoires in COVID-19. Method: immunoSEQ multiplex PCR; TCRdb's copy keeps in-frame clones and lacks some. This sample has over 300,000 clones, with 80% to 90% found just once. Sequences were obtained from PBMCs or T cells enriched from blood (not recorded which). The receptors stem from a young man who had recovered from COVID-19. The CDR3 runs from the conserved cysteine through the conserved F or W. The order of the fields is clone size, CDR3 length, D gene, V gene, J gene, CDR3 DNA, CDR3 protein. D genes are given only for firm matches. Clone size is not always given. Where it is, it says once, few, many or a class for expanded clones.

NA	16	NA	TRBV27	TRBJ1-5	TGTGCCAGCAGTCCAGGGACAACCAGGAGCAATCAGCCCCAGCATTTT	CASSPGTTRSNQPQHF
NA	14	NA	TRBV13	TRBJ1-6	TGTGCCAGCAGCTTAAGACAGGCTAATTCACCCCTCCACTTT	CASSLRQANSPLHF
NA	13	TRBD1	TRBV6-5	TRBJ1-4	TGTGCCAGCAGTCGGGGACAGAATGAAAAACTGTTTTTT	CASSRGQNEKLFF
NA	15	NA	TRBV18	TRBJ2-7	TGTGCCAGCTCACTACTGCCGGGACAAACCTACGAGCAGTACTTC	CASSLLPGQTYEQYF
once	13	NA	TRBV6-5	TRBJ1-3	TGTGCCACTCTGGGGGGGCTTGGAAACACCATATATTTT	CATLGGLGNTIYF
NA	16	TRBD1	TRBV7-9	TRBJ2-7	TGTGCCAGCAGCAACGGACCGGGACAGGGGTGGCACGAGCAGTACTTC	CASSNGPGQGWHEQYF
once	13	TRBD1	TRBV14	TRBJ2-1	TGTGCCAGCAGCATCCGACAGGGGGATGAGCAGTTCTTC	CASSIRQGDEQFF
once	16	NA	TRBV19	TRBJ1-2	TGTGCCAGTAGTGATCCCACATCCTCCGGGGACTATGGCTACACCTTC	CASSDPTSSGDYGYTF
NA	12	NA	TRBV29-1	TRBJ2-5	TGCAGCGTTGGAAGGAGCCAAGAGACCCAGTACTTC	CSVGRSQETQYF
NA	13	TRBD1	TRBV14	TRBJ1-2	TGTGCCAGCAGCCGCTCCAGGACAGGCTTTTACACCTTC	CASSRSRTGFYTF
NA	14	NA	TRBV19	TRBJ1-5	TGTGCCAGTGCCGACAGAAGTAGCAATCAGCCCCAGCATTTT	CASADRSSNQPQHF
few	17	NA	TRBV3-1/TRBV3-2	TRBJ1-6	TGTGCCAGCAGCCAAGTACCCCCGGGGGGGACAAATTCACCCCTCCACTTT	CASSQVPPGGTNSPLHF
NA	16	TRBD2	TRBV5-4	TRBJ2-3	TGTGCCAGCAGCTCAGTTAGCGGGGGGCTCACAGATACGCAGTATTTT	CASSSVSGGLTDTQYF
NA	13	NA	TRBV24-1	TRBJ1-5	TGTGCCACCAGTGAAGCAGGGAATCAGCCCCAGCATTTT	CATSEAGNQPQHF
NA	16	NA	TRBV4-2	TRBJ1-5	TGTGCCAGCAGCCAAGATCGTGTTGTCAGGGATCAGCCCCAGCATTTT	CASSQDRVVRDQPQHF
NA	15	NA	TRBV5-4	TRBJ1-4	TGTGCCAGCAGCACAGGACAAGCAACTAATGAAAAACTGTTTTTT	CASSTGQATNEKLFF
NA	16	TRBD1	TRBV9	TRBJ1-5	TGTGCCAGCAGCGGAGGCGCAGGGGGTAGCAATCAGCCCCAGCATTTT	CASSGGAGGSNQPQHF
once	16	TRBD2	TRBV9	TRBJ2-3	TGTGCCAGCAGCCCCCAGGCTAGCGGGGGCACAGATACGCAGTATTTT	CASSPQASGGTDTQYF
few	16	TRBD1	TRBV9	TRBJ2-2	TGTGCCAGCAGCGGACGGACAGGGACCAACACCGGGGAGCTGTTTTTT	CASSGRTGTNTGELFF
NA	14	NA	TRBV19	TRBJ1-2	TGTGCCAGTACCTTACACGCCCTAGCGGGAGGCTACACCTTC	CASTLHALAGGYTF
NA	13	NA	TRBV24-1	TRBJ1-1	TGTGCCACCAGTGATACTGTGAACACTGAAGCTTTCTTT	CATSDTVNTEAFF
NA	13	NA	TRBV6-5	TRBJ1-1	TGTGCCGCCAAGGGACACGCGAACACTGAAGCTTTCTTT	CAAKGHANTEAFF
NA	14	TRBD1	TRBV29-1	TRBJ2-3	TGCAGCGTTGATGACAGGGTGAAGACAGATACGCAGTATTTT	CSVDDRVKTDTQYF
NA	15	TRBD2	TRBV7-2	TRBJ2-7	TGTGCCAGCAGCTTACGCCCTGGACTAGACTACGAGCAGTACTTC	CASSLRPGLDYEQYF
NA	12	TRBD1	TRBV6-5	TRBJ2-7	TGTGCCAGCAGTTCCACCCGACAGGGCACGTACTTC	CASSSTRQGTYF
NA	13	TRBD1	TRBV20-1	TRBJ1-4	TGCAGTGCTAGTGAGGGGGCCGGGGAAAAACTGTTTTTT	CSASEGAGEKLFF
NA	15	NA	TRBV2	TRBJ1-5	TGTGCCAGCAGTGAAGCGGCCCATAGCAATCAGCCCCAGCATTTT	CASSEAAHSNQPQHF
NA	17	NA	TRBV19	TRBJ2-1	TGTGCCAGCATAGACTCACCGGGACTGAGCTCCTACAATGAGCAGTTCTTC	CASIDSPGLSSYNEQFF
NA	14	NA	TRBV4-2	TRBJ2-3	TGTGCCAGCAGCCATAAGGGGGGCACAGATACGCAGTATTTT	CASSHKGGTDTQYF
NA	13	NA	TRBV5-1	TRBJ1-6	TGCGCCAGCAGCTTGGCGGGGATGTCACCCCTCCACTTT	CASSLAGMSPLHF
NA	13	TRBD1	TRBV30	TRBJ1-2	TGTGCCTGGAGTGGAATAGGGGGCTTACGCTACACCTTC	CAWSGIGGLRYTF
NA	16	NA	TRBV6-2/TRBV6-3	TRBJ2-3	TGTGCCAGCAGTTCCCGGGGCGGGACTAGCACAGATACGCAGTATTTT	CASSSRGGTSTDTQYF
NA	16	TRBD2	TRBV5-1	TRBJ2-1	TGCGCCAGCAGCCGGGGACTAGCGGGGACTGGGGAGGAGCAGTTCTTC	CASSRGLAGTGEEQFF
NA	13	TRBD1	TRBV7-3	TRBJ1-2	TGTGCCAGCAGCTGGACAGGAGGCTATGGCTACACCTTC	CASSWTGGYGYTF
NA	14	NA	TRBV27	TRBJ1-1	TGTGCCAGCAGTCGTGGCGGGGCCGACACTGAAGCTTTCTTT	CASSRGGADTEAFF
NA	14	TRBD1	TRBV15	TRBJ2-2	TGTGCCACCAGAAAAGGGACAGACACCGGGGAGCTGTTTTTT	CATRKGTDTGELFF
NA	15	NA	TRBV6-1	TRBJ1-5	TGTGCCAGCAGTGAAGATCCGGACAGAGATCAGCCCCAGCATTTT	CASSEDPDRDQPQHF
NA	14	NA	TRBV10-3	TRBJ1-1	TGTGCCATCAGTGTAGGGGGTGGGAACACTGAAGCTTTCTTT	CAISVGGGNTEAFF
NA	15	TRBD2	TRBV10-3	TRBJ2-1	TGTGCCATCAGTGAGCCGCGGGGGTCTGGGGATGAGCAGTTCTTC	CAISEPRGSGDEQFF
once	14	NA	TRBV10-3	TRBJ2-7	TGTGCCATCAGTGAGTCGACAGGATCCTACGAGCAGTACTTC	CAISESTGSYEQYF
NA	18	TRBD1	TRBV27	TRBJ1-2	TGTGCCAGCAGTTTAGAACCCTTGGCAGGGGGTCCTTTCTATGGCTACACCTTC	CASSLEPLAGGPFYGYTF
few	14	NA	TRBV3-1/TRBV3-2	TRBJ1-1	TGTGCCAGCAGCCAACCAGGGATGAACACTGAAGCTTTCTTT	CASSQPGMNTEAFF
NA	14	NA	TRBV5-6	TRBJ2-7	TGTGCCAGCAGCTTGGGGGCTATCTCCTACGAGCAGTACTTC	CASSLGAISYEQYF
NA	16	TRBD2	TRBV4-2	TRBJ2-3	TGTGCCAGCAGCCAAGAACTAGCGGGGGGGCCAGATACGCAGTATTTT	CASSQELAGGPDTQYF
NA	17	TRBD1	TRBV24-1	TRBJ1-1	TGTGCCACCAGTGATTGGGGACAGGGGGATACAAACACTGAAGCTTTCTTT	CATSDWGQGDTNTEAFF
once	17	TRBD2	TRBV4-2	TRBJ2-3	TGTGCCAGCAGCCAGAAATTAGCGGGGGGTAGCACAGATACGCAGTATTTT	CASSQKLAGGSTDTQYF
NA	15	TRBD1	TRBV27	TRBJ1-1	TGTGCCAGCAATGCGGGACAGGGGGATAACACTGAAGCTTTCTTT	CASNAGQGDNTEAFF
NA	17	NA	TRBV6-1	TRBJ2-2	TGTGCCAGCAGTGAACTCGGCCAGGGGCAGAACACCGGGGAGCTGTTTTTT	CASSELGQGQNTGELFF
NA	13	NA	TRBV10-2	TRBJ2-7	TGCGCCAGCGCGGACACCAGCTCCTACGAGCAGTACTTC	CASADTSSYEQYF
NA	14	NA	TRBV11-2	TRBJ1-2	TGTGCCAGCAGCCGGAACAGGGATATCGATGGCTACACCTTC	CASSRNRDIDGYTF